This paragraph reports one TCR beta chain. Its specific antigen is unknown. Per-nucleotide qualities are absent, and no much larger clonotype sits a single base away. The Qiagen DNeasy kit was used to extract genomic DNA both from unsorted PBMCs and from the negatively selected CD4+ and CD8+ fractions. TCR beta CDR3 regions were subjected to amplification by immunoSEQ multiplex PCR with primers that anneal to V and J segments. Amplification bias was minimized using a synthetic immune receptor repertoire, and residual bias was removed computationally after sequencing. From the authors' description of their analysis: Repertoire diversity was quantified as the Shannon entropy index using custom Python scripts. Unsorted, CD4+ and CD8+ repertoires were examined separately, except in combined analyses, for which CD4+ and CD8+ sequences were merged in silico. Clonal expansion was defined as at least a 2-fold frequency increase after treatment relative to C1D1, with a pseudocount of 0.5 for undetected baseline clones. Clones with 0 or 1 copy at C1D1 were defined as singleton clones, while clones with 2 or more copies were defined as non-singleton clones. Clones expanded in unsorted samples were labelled as CD4+, CD8+ or unknown by matching protein sequences in sorted samples from the same patient. Wilcoxon tests on paired samples were used to test diversity changes from C1D1 to C4D1. TCRdb provides this immuneACCESS table in a form limited to in-frame rearrangements. Some clones are lacking; in checked studies, under half of them reflect an unresolved V gene, and why the rest are absent is not known. The V and J calls and the clone size are those of that table, but D and trimming were determined from the DNA. Present in this sample are tens of thousands of clones, about 80% of which were seen just once. Under 20% of the sample is held by the ten biggest clonotypes.

Read against the paper, the sample's time point label means: cycle 4 day 1 (C4D1), after five to seven weeks of nivolumab. All trial patients had relapsed after autologous stem cell transplantation, with cohorts A, B and C differing in prior brentuximab vedotin exposure. The trial cohort was composed of about 54 patients with relapsed/refractory classical Hodgkin lymphoma, for whom complete response, partial response or progressive disease was recorded as best overall response. In the multi-cohort phase II CheckMate 205 trial, trial patients received single-agent nivolumab. An independent review committee assessed best overall response by applying the 2007 International Working Group response criteria. Trial PBMCs were obtained immediately prior to nivolumab initiation (C1D1) and on therapy at cycle 2 day 1 and cycle 4 day 1. Peripheral blood was collected in 8 mL Vacutainer Cell Preparation Tubes, from which PBMCs were isolated by centrifugation and then cryopreserved.

V was cut back by 4 bases and J by 0 bases, leaving a gap of 8 bases between them. From cysteine to phenylalanine, the CDR3 is 14 amino acids long. The sequence is cut down to CDR3 DNA, 42 bases in frame from base 1. The germline V gene specifies SGHAT as CDR1 and FQNNGV as CDR2. This specimen comes from a study of PD-1 blockade in classical Hodgkin lymphoma (dated by TCRdb to 2018 to 2020). Broadly, across the study: Nivolumab dosing was 3 mg/kg intravenously every 2 weeks, continuing until either disease progression or unacceptable toxicity. To define a peripheral blood immune signature of response to PD-1 blockade in classical Hodgkin lymphoma, the study combined TCR beta sequencing with CyTOF.

Study-wide conclusions, independent of this receptor: The study was limited to a single clinical trial cohort, and causes of repertoire differences, possibly disease activity or prior therapy, remained undefined. Lower diversity was observed in patients in whom nivolumab was started less than 1 year after ASCT, and these patients were excluded from later analyses so that confounding by immune reconstitution would be avoided. By C4D1, a significant rise was seen in CD4+ TCR diversity but not in CD8+ TCR diversity (p=0.0027 vs p=0.16), and the rise was most apparent among complete responders (p=0.02). Baseline TCR diversity was reported as lower in newly diagnosed patients than in healthy donors, and lower still in relapsed/refractory patients. Trial patients achieving complete response had baseline diversity similar to newly diagnosed patients, whereas partial responders and progressors had significantly lower diversity.

The sample in question was peripheral blood mononuclear cells (PBMCs), obtained before the fourth cycle of nivolumab. The chain is assembled from TRBV11-2 and TRBJ2-3; 6 matching bases give a weak D call of TRBD1. This sequence originates from a human donor with classical Hodgkin lymphoma. The DNA reads as follows: TGTGCCAGCAGCTCCGGACAGAGCACAGATACGCAGTATTTT. Its protein is CASSSGQSTDTQYF.